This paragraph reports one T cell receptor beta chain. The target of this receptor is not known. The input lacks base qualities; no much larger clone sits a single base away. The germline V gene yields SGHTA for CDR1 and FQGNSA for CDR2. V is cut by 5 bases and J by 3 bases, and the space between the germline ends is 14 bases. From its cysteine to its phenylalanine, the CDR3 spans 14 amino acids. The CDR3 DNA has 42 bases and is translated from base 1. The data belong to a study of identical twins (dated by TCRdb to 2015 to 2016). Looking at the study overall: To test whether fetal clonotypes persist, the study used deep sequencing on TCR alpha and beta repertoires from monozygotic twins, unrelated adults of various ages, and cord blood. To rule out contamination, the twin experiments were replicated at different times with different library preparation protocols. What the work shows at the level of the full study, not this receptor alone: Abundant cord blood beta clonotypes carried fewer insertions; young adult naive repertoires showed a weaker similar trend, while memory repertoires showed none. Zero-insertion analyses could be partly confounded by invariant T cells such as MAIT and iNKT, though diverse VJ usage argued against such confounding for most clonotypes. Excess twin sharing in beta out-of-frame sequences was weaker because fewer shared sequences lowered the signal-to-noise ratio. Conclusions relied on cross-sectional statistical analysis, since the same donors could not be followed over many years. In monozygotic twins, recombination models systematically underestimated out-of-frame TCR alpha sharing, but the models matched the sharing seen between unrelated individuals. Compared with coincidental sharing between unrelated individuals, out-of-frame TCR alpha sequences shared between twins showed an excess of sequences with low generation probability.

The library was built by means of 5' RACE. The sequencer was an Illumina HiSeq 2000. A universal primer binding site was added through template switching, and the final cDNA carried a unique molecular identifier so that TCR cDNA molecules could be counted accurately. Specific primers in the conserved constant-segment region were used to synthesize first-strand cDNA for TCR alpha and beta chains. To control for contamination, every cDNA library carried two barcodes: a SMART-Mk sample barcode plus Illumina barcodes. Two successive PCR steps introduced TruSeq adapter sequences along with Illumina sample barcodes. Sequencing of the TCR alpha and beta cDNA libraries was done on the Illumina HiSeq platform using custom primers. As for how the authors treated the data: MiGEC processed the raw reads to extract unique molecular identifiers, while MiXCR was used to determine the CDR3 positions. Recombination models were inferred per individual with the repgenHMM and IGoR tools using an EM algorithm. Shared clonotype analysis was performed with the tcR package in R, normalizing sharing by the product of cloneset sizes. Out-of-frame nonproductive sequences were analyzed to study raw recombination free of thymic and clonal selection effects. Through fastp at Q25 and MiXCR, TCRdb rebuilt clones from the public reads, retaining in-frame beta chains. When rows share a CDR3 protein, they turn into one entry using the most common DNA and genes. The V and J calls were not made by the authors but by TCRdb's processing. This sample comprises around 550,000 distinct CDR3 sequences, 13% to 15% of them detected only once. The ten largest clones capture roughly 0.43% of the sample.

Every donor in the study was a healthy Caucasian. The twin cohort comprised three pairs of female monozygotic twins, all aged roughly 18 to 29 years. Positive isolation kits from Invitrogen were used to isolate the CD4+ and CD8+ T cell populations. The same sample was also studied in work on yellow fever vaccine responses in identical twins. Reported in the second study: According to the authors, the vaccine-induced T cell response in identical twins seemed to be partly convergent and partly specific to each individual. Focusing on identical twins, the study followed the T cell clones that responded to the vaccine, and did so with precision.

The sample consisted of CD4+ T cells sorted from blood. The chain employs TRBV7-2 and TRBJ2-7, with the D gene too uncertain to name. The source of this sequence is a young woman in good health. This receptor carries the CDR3 CASSPKVDNYEQYF. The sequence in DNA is TGTGCCAGCAGCCCCAAGGTTGACAACTACGAGCAGTACTTC.